This T cell receptor (beta chain) was documented in a study of blood T cell repertoires in COVID-19. Produced via immunoSEQ multiplex PCR; TCRdb's table is partial and in-frame only. The repertoire includes roughly 290,000 clones, about 89% of them detected once, and 1.5% to 2% sits in the top ten. This clone was seen more than once but under ten times. The sample holds other DNA sequences that translate to the same CDR3. The sequence came from a woman aged 40 to 50 who had recovered from COVID-19. Sequencing used PBMCs or T cells enriched from blood (not recorded which).

This CDR3 reads CASSDRGQETQYF. The CDR3 coding sequence is TGTGCCAGCAGTGACAGGGGACAAGAGACCCAGTACTTC. The chain carries TRBV2 and TRBJ2-5; maybe TRBD1 (6 bases). CDR1 is SNHLY and CDR2 is FYNNEI in the germline V gene. CDR3 length: 13 residues. V lost 3 bases, J lost 2 bases, and 7 bases lay in between. Full variable domain (outside the CDR3, taken from reference TRBV2 and TRBJ2-5): EPEVTQTPSHQVTQMGQEVILRCVPISNHLYFYWYRQILGQKVEFLVSFYNNEISEKSEIFDDQFSVERPDGSNFTLKIRSTKLEDSAMYFCASSDRGQETQYFGPGTRLLVL.